Listed below are T cell receptor beta chains from one sample, sequenced in a study of blood T cell repertoires in COVID-19. Profiling relied on immunoSEQ multiplex PCR, and the TCRdb table lists in-frame clones only, not all of them. The data show around 250,000 clones, with 65% to 85% seen just once and approximately 8.6% held by the top ten. Input material: peripheral blood. All receptors come from a middle-aged man with active or convalescent COVID-19. CDR3s include the opening cysteine and the closing phenylalanine or tryptophan. The D gene is left open where the match is weak.

>TRBD1|TRBV11-3
CASSAEGRGGEEGYTF
>TRBD1|TRBV7-6
CASSAQGQGSSGANVLTF
>TRBD2|TRBV5-1
CASSRGAGGFTDTQYF
>TRBD2|TRBV5-1
CASSLGLAGAQQYF
>-|TRBV3-1/TRBV3-2
CASSQVQVSTDTQYF
>-|TRBV2
CASSETPVGYTF
>-|TRBV9
CASSEVGVSGNTIYF
>TRBD1|TRBV30
CAWGQGGSDTQYF
>TRBD1|TRBV6-5
CASSSRGQDTEAFF
>-|TRBV10-3
CAITGNYNSPLHF
>-|TRBV9
CASSVGAADTQYF
>TRBD1|TRBV27
CASSHPGQGHEQFF
>TRBD1|TRBV19
CASRNPGTGSRYGYTF
>-|TRBV20-1
CSARASYEQYF
>TRBD2|TRBV9
CASSAGAREGTGELFF
>-|TRBV28
CASSLGAGSSGNTIYF
>TRBD1|TRBV7-9
CASSPQGGDGTNEKLFF
>-|TRBV11-1
CASSLGGGQPQHF
>TRBD1|TRBV14
CASSPQGARTDTQYF